These 15 T cell receptor beta chains were all obtained from the same sample, sequenced in a study of OX40 agonist ivuxolimab in advanced cancers. Profiling relied on immunoSEQ multiplex PCR, and the TCRdb table lists in-frame clones only, not all of them. The data show under 65,000 clones, nearly 90% seen once. This specimen consisted of CD4+ or CD8+ T cells sorted from blood, obtained in a trial of the OX40 agonist ivuxolimab. These receptors came from an adult with an advanced solid tumor such as melanoma, head and neck, liver or kidney cancer.

This clone is termed medium-sized. The gene calls are TRBV19 and TRBJ2-7; D not certain. The V gene's germline CDR1 is LNHDA and CDR2 SQIVND (reference sequence). The ends were cut back, 1 base at V and 6 bases at J, with 13 bases in the middle. There are 14 residues in the CDR3. The CDR3 sequence is CASSIGHRQGEQYV. The DNA for the CDR3 is TGTGCCAGTAGTATAGGACACCGGCAAGGCGAGCAGTACGTC.

The chain has TRBV19 and TRBJ1-2; D uncertain. The CDR3 is made up of 15 amino acids. Between the trimmed V and J ends, which lost 7 bases and 2 bases, there was a span of 17 bases. Germline CDR1 is LNHDA and CDR2 is SQIVND (reference sequence). Here the CDR3 DNA reads TGTGCCAGTAAATACGACGGGATCCCCAACTATGGCTACACCTTC. Residues: CASKYDGIPNYGYTF.

This clone has a handful of counts. This chain uses TRBV19 with TRBJ1-4; perhaps TRBD1 as D (6 bases). Trimming removed 5 bases at V and 2 bases at J, with 15 bases between. The germline V gene encodes CDR1 LNHDA and CDR2 SQIVND (reference sequence). The CDR3 loop spans 16 amino acids. For the CDR3, the DNA is TGTGCCAGTAGTCCCACAGGGAAAAAGACTAATGAAAAACTGTTTTTT. Translated: CASSPTGKKTNEKLFF.

This clone appeared once. The chain carries TRBV7-8 and TRBJ2-1; D unresolved. The V end lost 2 bases, the J end lost 0 bases, and 5 bases lay between the germline ends. The CDR3 covers 14 residues. Germline V lookup: CDR1 SGHVS, CDR2 FQNEAQ. The CDR3 reads CASSLSSSYNEQFF. CDR3 nucleotide sequence: TGTGCCAGCAGCTTATCGAGCTCCTACAATGAGCAGTTCTTC.

The chain has TRBV7-9 and TRBJ2-7; D is unresolved. The CDR3 totals 12 residues. The V gene lost 5 bases and the J gene lost 3 bases, with 8 bases spanning the gap. Per the germline V gene, CDR1 is SEHNR and CDR2 is FQNEAQ (reference sequence). CDR3 DNA: TGTGCCAGCAGCGCTAATGGCTACGAGCAGTACTTC. It yields the protein CASSANGYEQYF.

The V and J genes are TRBV6-5 and TRBJ1-1; D remains unclear. In germline, CDR1 is MNHEY, CDR2 SVGAGI. V lost 6 bases to trimming and J lost 0 bases, with 11 bases between them. CDR3 length equals 14 residues. CDR3 in amino acids: CASSRTEMNTEAFF. The CDR3 DNA reads as TGTGCCAGCAGCAGGACCGAGATGAACACTGAAGCTTTCTTT.

The chain has TRBV9 and TRBJ2-2; no definite D call. The CDR3 runs 15 residues. The V end was cut by 4 bases, the J end by 5 bases, with 15 bases between. In germline, CDR1 is SGDLS, CDR2 YYNGEE. The CDR3 nucleotides read TGTGCCAGCAGCTCCGGGTCAGTCACAACCGGGGAGCTGTTTTTT. Its protein product is CASSSGSVTTGELFF.

This chain joins TRBV5-6 and TRBJ1-1, with unresolved D. This CDR3 spans 14 amino acids. Trimming removed 0 bases at V and 0 bases at J, with 6 bases between. From germline, CDR1 is SGHDT and CDR2 YYEEEE. The CDR3 DNA follows: TGTGCCAGCAGCTTGGAGGATTTGAACACTGAAGCTTTCTTT. This encodes CASSLEDLNTEAFF.

This rearrangement joins TRBV28 to TRBJ1-2; TRBD1 is a possible D gene (6 bases). The CDR3 consists of 15 residues. Looked up from germline, CDR1 is MDHEN and CDR2 is SYDVKM. Trimming cost V 4 bases and J 6 bases, with 18 bases left between them. The CDR3 DNA is TGTGCCAGCAGTTACAGGGTTAGGCGGGCGAATGGCTACACCTTC. As protein: CASSYRVRRANGYTF.

The genes are TRBV28 and TRBJ2-3; TRBD2 matches 7 bases. J lost 1 base, V lost 5 bases, and 6 bases had no gene match. Germline CDR1 reads MDHEN; CDR2 reads SYDVKM. The CDR3 is made up of 15 amino acids. The CDR3 loop is CASSMGTMGTDTQYF. DNA for the CDR3: TGTGCCAGCAGTATGGGGACTATGGGCACAGATACGCAGTATTTT.

The V call is TRBV2, the J call TRBJ2-1, with 8 bases matching TRBD2. CDR1 and CDR2 (germline): SNHLY, FYNNEI. CDR3 length: 15 amino acids. V trimming: 6 bases; J trimming: 4 bases; junction bases outside the gene matches: 8. CDR3 nucleotides: TGTGCCAGCAGGACGTCGAGCGGGAGATACAATGAGCAGTTCTTC. This codes for CASRTSSGRYNEQFF.

The J gene is TRBJ2-1, the V gene TRBV5-6; D might be TRBD2 (5 bases). Trimming took off 3 bases at V and 7 bases at J, with 8 bases between the two ends. Germline CDR1 and CDR2: SGHDT and YYEEEE. The CDR3 totals 12 residues. The CDR3 spells CASSYTRNEQFF. The CDR3 DNA reads as TGTGCCAGCAGCTACACTAGGAATGAGCAGTTCTTC. Drawing the rest from reference TRBV5-6 and TRBJ2-1, the complete variable domain is DAGVTQSPTHLIKTRGQQVTLRCSPKSGHDTVSWYQQALGQGPQFIFQYYEEEERQRGNFPDRFSGHQFPNYSSELNVNALLLGDSALYLCASSYTRNEQFFGPGTRLTVL.

The chain employs TRBV25-1 and TRBJ2-1; 7 nucleotides align to TRBD2. J lost 2 bases, V lost 10 bases, and 5 bases had no gene match. The germline V gene has CDR1 MGHDK and CDR2 SYGVNS. This CDR3 contains 13 residues. The CDR3 protein is CATAGAAYNEQFF. The CDR3 nucleotides are TGTGCCACCGCGGGAGCAGCCTACAATGAGCAGTTCTTC. Filled out from reference TRBV25-1 and TRBJ2-1, the complete variable domain reads EADIYQTPRYLVIGTGKKITLECSQTMGHDKMYWYQQDPGMELHLIHYSYGVNSTEKGDLSSESTVSRIRTEHFPLTLESARPSHTSQYLCATAGAAYNEQFFGPGTRLTVL.

V usage is TRBV4-1 and J usage is TRBJ1-2; D gene uncertain. The CDR3 runs to 14 residues. Deletions cut 0 bases from V and 1 base from J, with 6 bases between. Germline V gene lookup returns CDR1 MGHRA and CDR2 YSYEKL. CDR3 bases: TGCGCCAGCAGCCAAGAGGCTGTTAACTATGGCTACACCTTC. This encodes CASSQEAVNYGYTF.

This chain uses TRBV6-5 with TRBJ2-5, with TRBD1 matching over 10 bases. Germline lookup yields CDR1 MNHEY and CDR2 SVGAGI. V lost 4 bases to trimming and J lost 4 bases; unmatched junction nucleotides: 6. The CDR3 runs to 15 residues. The CDR3 sequence: CASSWTGGEAETQYF. DNA for the CDR3: TGTGCCAGCAGTTGGACAGGGGGGGAGGCAGAGACCCAGTACTTC.